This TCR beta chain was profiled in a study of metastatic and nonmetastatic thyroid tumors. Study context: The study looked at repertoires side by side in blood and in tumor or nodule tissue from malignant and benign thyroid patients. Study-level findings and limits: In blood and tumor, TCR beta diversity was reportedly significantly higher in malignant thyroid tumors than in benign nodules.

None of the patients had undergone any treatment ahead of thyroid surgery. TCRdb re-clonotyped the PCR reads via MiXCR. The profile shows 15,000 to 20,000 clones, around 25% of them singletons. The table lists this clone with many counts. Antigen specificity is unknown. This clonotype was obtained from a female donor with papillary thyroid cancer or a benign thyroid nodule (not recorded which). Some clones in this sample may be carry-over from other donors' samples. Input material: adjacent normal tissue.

The CDR3 bases are TGTGCCAGCAGCTTGAAACAGGGGGATGAAAAACTGTTTTTT. Its translation is CASSLKQGDEKLFF. This chain joins TRBV5-4 and TRBJ1-4; TRBD1 aligns across 8 bases. Per germline, CDR1 SGHNT and CDR2 YYREEE (reference sequence). The CDR3 has 14 amino acids. V dropped 1 base and J dropped 6; count of bases not matched to a gene: 2.